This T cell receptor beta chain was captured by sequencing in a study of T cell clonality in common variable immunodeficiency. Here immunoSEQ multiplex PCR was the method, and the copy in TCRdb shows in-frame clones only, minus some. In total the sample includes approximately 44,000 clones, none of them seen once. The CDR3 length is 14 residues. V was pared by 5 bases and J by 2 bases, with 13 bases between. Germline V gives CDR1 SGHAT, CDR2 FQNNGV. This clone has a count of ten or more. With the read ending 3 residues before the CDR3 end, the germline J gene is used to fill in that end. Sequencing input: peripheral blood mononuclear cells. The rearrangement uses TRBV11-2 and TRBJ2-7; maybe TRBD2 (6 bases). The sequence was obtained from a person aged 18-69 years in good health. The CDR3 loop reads CASSEFSGPYEQYF. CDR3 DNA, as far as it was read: TGTGCCAGCAGCGAGTTTAGCGGACCCTACGAG. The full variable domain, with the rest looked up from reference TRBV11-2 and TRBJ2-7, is EAGVAQSPRYKIIEKRQSVAFWCNPISGHATLYWYQQILGQGPKLLIQFQNNGVVDDSQLPKDRFSAERLKGVDSTLKIQPAKLEDSAVYLCASSEFSGPYEQYFGPGTRLTVT.